This T cell receptor beta chain was recorded in a study of blood T cells in healthy people across ages. Peripheral blood from each donor was collected in a volume of 9.5 to 10 milliliters. V trimming: 5 bases; J trimming: 6 bases; junction bases outside the gene matches: 9. Germline V gives CDR1 MNHEY, CDR2 SVGAGI. The CDR3 contains 15 residues. The second PCR ran roughly 6 to 11 cycles with a sample-barcoded 5' primer and J-beta primers. Carrying 12 random nucleotides, a template-switch adaptor labeled each individual cDNA molecule. TCRdb fed the 5' RACE reads into MiXCR, producing one record per CDR3 protein. The sample holds roughly 800,000 distinct CDR3 sequences, approximately 25% seen once. The sample was also linked to a second study, of T cells of mothers and their children. This second study notes: Reads recorded for TCR beta CDR3 numbered over 9 million per mother and roughly 2.7 million per child.

Source material: blood. This TCR was sampled from a boy between 10 and 17 years old in good health. The chain couples TRBV6-5 to TRBJ1-2; 10 nucleotides line up with TRBD1. The CDR3 reads CASSPYIGTGDGYTF. The CDR3 DNA sequence: TGTGCCAGCAGTCCGTATATCGGGACAGGGGATGGCTACACCTTC.